The clone carrying this T cell receptor beta chain was seen a few times. As yet, its antigen is unknown. This entry belongs to a study of regulatory T cells in long-lasting Graves disease. Study background: Prior antithyroid drug treatment in newly diagnosed Graves' patients lasted under 3 months.

The study, taken as a whole, reports: TCR diversity was lower in persistent Graves' patients (versus newly diagnosed ones). Having few samples may have compromised the accuracy.

Time point meaning: newly diagnosed GD, antithyroid drugs for less than 3 months. There was RNA extracted from PBMCs, and the TCR library was made from it. From an endocrinology department in Xi'an, China, came the patients. Germline values: CDR1 SQVTM, CDR2 ANQGSEA. The V and J ends lost 7 bases and 8 bases respectively, with 17 bases between them. The CDR3 has 12 residues. With iRepertoire HTBI primers and Arm-PCR of CDR3 regions, TCR beta libraries were built. One entry per CDR3 protein results from TCRdb running MiXCR on the multiplex PCR reads. The table has more than 300,000 distinct CDR3 sequences, 15% to 19% seen once.

This TCR was sampled from a female donor with Graves disease. The chain carries TRBV29-1 and TRBJ1-2, with D possibly being TRBD1 (6 bases). This sample comprised peripheral blood mononuclear cells (PBMCs), obtained at new diagnosis, from a patient treated with antithyroid drugs. The CDR3 DNA follows: TGCAGCGGGGGGGCGGATGTGGGGGGCTACACCTTC. This gives the protein CSGGADVGGYTF.